A selection of T cell receptor beta chains follows, all from one sample in a study of post-analysis software for immune sequencing data. One entry per CDR3 protein results from TCRdb running MiXCR on the PCR reads. The data hold 380,000 or so distinct CDR3 sequences, with roughly 30% observed a single time. Sequenced input: blood. Receptors originate from a girl under 18 with multiple sclerosis. Both conserved end residues are part of each CDR3. The order of the fields is CDR3 length, V gene, J gene, CDR3 protein.

16	TRBV7-9	TRBJ2-5	CASSPGLTGMQETQYF
15	TRBV12-3/TRBV12-4	TRBJ2-4	CASSSRGGTKNIQYF
13	TRBV20-1	TRBJ2-3	CSWAVSSTDTQYF
15	TRBV20-1	TRBJ1-5	CSARGQQGFNQPQHF
16	TRBV7-8	TRBJ1-1	CASSPSRRRGSTEAFF
14	TRBV12-3/TRBV12-4	TRBJ2-1	CASSPKTGGEEQFF
14	TRBV29-1	TRBJ2-5	CSVETIGNGETQYF
14	TRBV14	TRBJ1-1	CASSLSGVRTEAFF
12	TRBV12-3/TRBV12-4	TRBJ1-1	CASSSRGLGAFF
18	TRBV9	TRBJ2-6	CASSVVPRGGSGANVLTF
15	TRBV12-3/TRBV12-4	TRBJ2-3	CASLPGLAITDTQYF
12	TRBV29-1	TRBJ2-5	CSVEGTQETQYF
11	TRBV7-9	TRBJ2-7	CASGAGYEQYF
11	TRBV3-1	TRBJ2-1	CGTQGAGEQFF
17	TRBV14	TRBJ2-1	CASSQGELAGAYNEQFF
14	TRBV12-5	TRBJ2-3	CASGLVREPDTQYF
15	TRBV6-6	TRBJ2-5	CASSFGQGSRETQYF
11	TRBV29-1	TRBJ2-7	CSVDDSYEQYF
15	TRBV7-9	TRBJ2-4	CASSQGVGAKNIQYF
14	TRBV5-1	TRBJ1-2	CASSPDGFLYGYTF
16	TRBV5-1	TRBJ2-3	CASSTSPSGGTDTQYF
13	TRBV12-3/TRBV12-4	TRBJ1-1	CASSLGGRVKAFF
18	TRBV15	TRBJ2-3	CATSRDRSVTGITDTQYF
17	TRBV9	TRBJ2-5	CASSEGHKAGAKETQYF
16	TRBV4-1	TRBJ1-2	CASSQDTGSGNYGYTF
16	TRBV5-1	TRBJ2-3	CASSPGQGAIRDTQYF
15	TRBV12-3/TRBV12-4	TRBJ1-6	CASSQGAENGSPLHF
14	TRBV7-9	TRBJ1-6	CASSLTQPHSPLHF
15	TRBV12-3/TRBV12-4	TRBJ2-6	CASSFVVPGANVLTF
16	TRBV4-1	TRBJ1-1	CASSRGEGSGNTEAFF
14	TRBV5-1	TRBJ1-2	CASSGTGVNYGYTF
13	TRBV24-1	TRBJ2-7	CATSQGESYEQYF
11	TRBV29-1	TRBJ2-7	CSVRDAGEQYF
17	TRBV5-1	TRBJ2-1	CASSFRPGQSSYNEQFF
17	TRBV5-1	TRBJ1-2	CASSLARGTGDNYGYTF
16	TRBV20-1	TRBJ2-1	CSAVGQGAHTYNEQFF
14	TRBV12-3/TRBV12-4	TRBJ2-5	CASTDRDRGETQYF
13	TRBV6-5	TRBJ2-7	CASARQGFYEQYF
13	TRBV5-1	TRBJ1-5	CASSLAGSQPQHF
13	TRBV20-1	TRBJ1-1	CSARSGMDTEAFF
14	TRBV11-2	TRBJ2-5	CASSLIWGGETQYF
15	TRBV24-1	TRBJ1-5	CATSELGTGNQPQHF
14	TRBV7-3	TRBJ2-1	CASSAGLTGNEQFF
16	TRBV6-1	TRBJ2-6	CASRSQWGPGANVLTF
15	TRBV4-1	TRBJ2-7	CASSQGLAEDHEQYF
15	TRBV5-1	TRBJ1-1	CASSLDGGGNTEAFF
14	TRBV7-9	TRBJ2-5	CASSLGQDQETQYF
13	TRBV29-1	TRBJ2-1	CSATAGSYNEQFF
13	TRBV7-6	TRBJ2-7	CASSPDWNYEQYF
15	TRBV5-6	.	CASSLLSSRVLEQYF
14	TRBV12-3/TRBV12-4	TRBJ1-1	CASSLSRDGTEAFF
17	TRBV7-9	TRBJ1-2	CASSPGTGPPANYGYTF
14	TRBV7-2	TRBJ1-4	CASSSSGGYEKLFF
12	TRBV24-1	TRBJ2-3	CATRQGVGTQYF
16	TRBV7-8	TRBJ1-1	CASSLEGADLGTEAFF
15	TRBV18	TRBJ2-7	CASSPIIGDRIIQYF